The present T cell receptor beta chain was sequenced within a study of T-cell memory formation after mild COVID-19 (dated by TCRdb to the early 2020s). About the investigation overall: TCR sequence clusters from the two donors were found to be largely donor specific. In a couple of donors, T-cell clones that expanded and contracted after mild COVID-19 were followed by sequencing TCRalpha and TCRbeta repertoires longitudinally. Two young, previously healthy adult volunteers made up the cohort, one male and one female.

Ficoll-Paque density gradient centrifugation was used to isolate PBMCs. Measured from the cysteine to the phenylalanine, the CDR3 is 14 residues long. Solely the CDR3 DNA is kept, with 42 bases framed from the first base. According to the germline V gene (reference sequence), CDR1 reads WNHNN and CDR2 reads SYGVQD. V and J are truncated by 0 bases and 2 bases respectively, leaving an intervening sequence of 7 bases. This clonotype was counted only a few times. Its antigen is not yet known. The sample holds no much larger clone one base away, and base qualities are not on file. What the study reported, not specific to this receptor: Some responding clones were detected in pre-infection memory, which suggested that pre-existing cross-reactive memory T cells had joined the SARS-CoV-2 response. Whether the second-wave clones peaking on day 37 were SARS-CoV-2 specific was not confirmed. The study included only a couple of mild cases, and larger cohorts that include severe cases with pre-infection samples were judged to be necessary. Contracting CD4+ clones were found mainly in CM and EM memory subsets, while CD8+ clones were enriched in EMRA. Clones that contracted from day 15 to 85 showed balanced CD4/CD8 phenotypes, whereas a second wave of clones that expanded from day 15 to 37 leaned towards CD4+.

The instrument given in TCRdb is Illumina NovaSeq 6000. TCRalpha and TCRbeta cDNA libraries were constructed by 5'RACE with constant-segment primers, with sample barcodes and unique molecular identifiers being introduced. RNA was extracted from every sample with Trizol reagent. Libraries were amplified in two PCR steps, with a second sample barcode and Illumina TruSeq adapters added in the second step. Sequencing of libraries was performed on an Illumina NovaSeq with 2 x 150 bp paired-end reads. On the study's bioinformatics: The reads were demultiplexed and collapsed into UMI-guided consensus sequences using migec v1.2.7. Using mixcr v2.1.11, the UMI consensuses were aligned to TRA and TRB V and J templates and assembled into clonotypes. Clonotypes were classified as expanded or contracted when called significant by both edgeR and NoisET, with noise models trained on biological replicates. For edgeR calls, the thresholds were a false discovery rate-adjusted p below 0.01 and a log2 fold-change of 1. As an exploratory analysis of dynamics, PCA with hierarchical clustering was applied to max-normalized trajectories of the 1000 most abundant clonotypes. Separately sequenced CD4+ and CD8+ repertoires were used to assign a CD4 or CD8 phenotype to each responding clone. TCRdb applied fastp at Q25 and MiXCR to the public reads, then kept only in-frame beta chains. When rows share a CDR3 protein, they turn into one entry using the most common DNA and genes. The authors' filters were not applied to this entry. The sample records 200,000 to 250,000 distinct CDR3 sequences, approximately 10% of which are singletons. The ten largest clonotypes hold approximately 2.8% of the sample.

The receptor's source is a man between 18 and 29 years old who had mild COVID-19 (a few samples of this study predate the infection). The sample titles of this study are shuffled in the database, so cell type and time point are left out; the donor was told from shared clones. The specimen sequenced was PBMCs or a T cell subset sorted from them (not recorded which). The rearranged segments are TRBV10-1 and TRBJ2-5; a weak D assignment points to TRBD1 (6 bases agree). The CDR3 amino acid sequence is: CASSESQGQETQYF. The nucleotides read TGCGCCAGCAGTGAGTCTCAGGGGCAAGAGACCCAGTACTTC.